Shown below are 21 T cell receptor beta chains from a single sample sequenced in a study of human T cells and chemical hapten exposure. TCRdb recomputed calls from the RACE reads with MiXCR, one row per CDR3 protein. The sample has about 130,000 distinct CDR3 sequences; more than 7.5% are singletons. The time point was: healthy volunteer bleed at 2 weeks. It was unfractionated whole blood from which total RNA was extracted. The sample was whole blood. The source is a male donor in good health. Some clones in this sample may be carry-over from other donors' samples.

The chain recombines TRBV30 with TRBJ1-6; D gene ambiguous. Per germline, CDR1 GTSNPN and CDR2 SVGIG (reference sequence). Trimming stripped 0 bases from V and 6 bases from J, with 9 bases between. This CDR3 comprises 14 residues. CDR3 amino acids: CAWSVLDGNSPLHF. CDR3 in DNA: TGTGCCTGGAGTGTTCTGGACGGTAATTCACCCCTCCACTTT.

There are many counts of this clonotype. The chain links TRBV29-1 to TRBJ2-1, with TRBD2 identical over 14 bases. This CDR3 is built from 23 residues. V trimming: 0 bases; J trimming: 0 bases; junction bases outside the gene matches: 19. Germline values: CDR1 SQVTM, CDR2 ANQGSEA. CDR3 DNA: TGCAGCGTTGAAGATCTTGTGTCACCACCGGGACTAGCGGGAGTTAACTCCTACAATGAGCAGTTCTTC. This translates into CSVEDLVSPPGLAGVNSYNEQFF.

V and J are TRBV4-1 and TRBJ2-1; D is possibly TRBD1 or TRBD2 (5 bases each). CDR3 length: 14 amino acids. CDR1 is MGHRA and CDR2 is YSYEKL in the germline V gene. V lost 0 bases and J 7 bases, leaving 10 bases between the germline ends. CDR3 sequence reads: CASSQDQGENEQFF. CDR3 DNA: TGCGCCAGCAGCCAAGATCAGGGAGAGAATGAGCAGTTCTTC.

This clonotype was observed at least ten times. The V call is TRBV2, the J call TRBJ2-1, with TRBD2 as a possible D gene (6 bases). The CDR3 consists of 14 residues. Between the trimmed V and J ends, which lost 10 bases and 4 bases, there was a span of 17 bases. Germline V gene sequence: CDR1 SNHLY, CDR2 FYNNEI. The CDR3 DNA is TGTGCCACCGTCTCGATGGGACTTTACAATGAGCAGTTCTTC. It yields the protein CATVSMGLYNEQFF.

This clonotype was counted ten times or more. CDR3 nucleotides: TGCGCCAGCAGCTCCTCTCGCGGGGGAAGGTCCTACAATGAGCAGTTCTTC. It encodes CASSSSRGGRSYNEQFF. This chain connects TRBV5-1 to TRBJ2-1; 7 nucleotides match TRBD2. V was clipped by 3 bases and J by 1 base; unmatched bases: 10. The CDR3 sequence is 17 residues long. CDR1 and CDR2 (germline): SGHRS, YFSETQ.

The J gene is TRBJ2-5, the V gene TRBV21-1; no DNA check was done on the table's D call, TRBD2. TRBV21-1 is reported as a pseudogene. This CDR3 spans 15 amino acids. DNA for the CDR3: TGTGTCGAACGGGCTTGGGGAGGGGCCGAGGAGACCCAGTACTTC. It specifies CVERAWGGAEETQYF.

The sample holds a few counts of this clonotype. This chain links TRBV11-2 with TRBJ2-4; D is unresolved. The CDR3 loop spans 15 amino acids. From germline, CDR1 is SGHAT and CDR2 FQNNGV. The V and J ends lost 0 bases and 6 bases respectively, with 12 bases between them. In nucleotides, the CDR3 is TGTGCCAGCAGCTTAGACGCGGTAGCAGGAAACATTCAGTACTTC. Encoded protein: CASSLDAVAGNIQYF.

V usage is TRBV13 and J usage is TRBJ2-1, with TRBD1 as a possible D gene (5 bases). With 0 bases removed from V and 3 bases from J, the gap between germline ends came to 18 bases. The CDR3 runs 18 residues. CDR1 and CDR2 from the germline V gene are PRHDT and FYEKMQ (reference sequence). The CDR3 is CASSLGRSDMGVYNEQFF. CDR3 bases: TGTGCCAGCAGCTTAGGCCGATCGGACATGGGCGTCTACAATGAGCAGTTCTTC.

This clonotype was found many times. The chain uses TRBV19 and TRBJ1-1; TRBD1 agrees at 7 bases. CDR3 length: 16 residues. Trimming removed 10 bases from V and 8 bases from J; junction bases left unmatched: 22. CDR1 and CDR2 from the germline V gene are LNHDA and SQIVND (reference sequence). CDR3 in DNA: TGTGCCACAAATGGGGAACGCACGAAGACAGGGACCGAAGCTTTCTTT. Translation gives CATNGERTKTGTEAFF.

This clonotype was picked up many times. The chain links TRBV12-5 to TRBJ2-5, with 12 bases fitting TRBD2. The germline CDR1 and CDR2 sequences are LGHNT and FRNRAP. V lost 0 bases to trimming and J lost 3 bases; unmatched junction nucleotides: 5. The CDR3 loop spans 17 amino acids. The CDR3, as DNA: TGTGCTAGTGGTTTGGTCTTGGGACTAGCGGGTGAAGAGACCCAGTACTTC. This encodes CASGLVLGLAGEETQYF.

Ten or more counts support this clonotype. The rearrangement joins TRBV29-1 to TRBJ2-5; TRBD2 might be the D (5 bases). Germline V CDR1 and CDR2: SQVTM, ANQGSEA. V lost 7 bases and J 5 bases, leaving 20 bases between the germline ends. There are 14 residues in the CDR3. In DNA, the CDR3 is TGCAGCGCCCGCCCCTCTGCGGGCCGGGAGACCCAGTACTTC. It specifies CSARPSAGRETQYF. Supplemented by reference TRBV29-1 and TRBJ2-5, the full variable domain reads SAVISQKPSRDICQRGTSLTIQCQVDSQVTMMFWYRQQPGQSLTLIATANQGSEATYESGFVIDKFPISRPNLTFSTLTVSNMSPEDSSIYLCSARPSAGRETQYFGPGTRLLVL.

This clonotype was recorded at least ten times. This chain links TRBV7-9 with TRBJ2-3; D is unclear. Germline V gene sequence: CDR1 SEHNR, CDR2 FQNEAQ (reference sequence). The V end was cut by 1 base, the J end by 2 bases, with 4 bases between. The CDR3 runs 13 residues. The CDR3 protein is CASSLELTDTQYF. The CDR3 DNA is TGTGCCAGCAGCTTAGAACTCACAGATACGCAGTATTTT.

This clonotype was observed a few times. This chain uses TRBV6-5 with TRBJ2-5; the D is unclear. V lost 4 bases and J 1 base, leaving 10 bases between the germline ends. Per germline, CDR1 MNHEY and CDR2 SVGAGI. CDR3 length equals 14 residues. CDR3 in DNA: TGTGCCAGCAGTTCTCTCCTCCCCCAAGAGACCCAGTACTTC. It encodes CASSSLLPQETQYF.

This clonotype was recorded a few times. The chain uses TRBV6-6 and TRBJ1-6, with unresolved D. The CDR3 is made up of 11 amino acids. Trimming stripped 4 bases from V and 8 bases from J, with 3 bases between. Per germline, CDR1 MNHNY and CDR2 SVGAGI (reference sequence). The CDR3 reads CASSSDSPLHF. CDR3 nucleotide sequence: TGTGCCAGCAGTTCGGATTCACCCCTCCACTTT.

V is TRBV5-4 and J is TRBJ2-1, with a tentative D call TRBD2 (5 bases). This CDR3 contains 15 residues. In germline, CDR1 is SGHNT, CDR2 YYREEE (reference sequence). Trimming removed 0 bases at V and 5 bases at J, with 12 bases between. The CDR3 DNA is TGTGCCAGCAGCTTGGAGCCGGGGTCTAACAATGAGCAGTTCTTC. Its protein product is CASSLEPGSNNEQFF.

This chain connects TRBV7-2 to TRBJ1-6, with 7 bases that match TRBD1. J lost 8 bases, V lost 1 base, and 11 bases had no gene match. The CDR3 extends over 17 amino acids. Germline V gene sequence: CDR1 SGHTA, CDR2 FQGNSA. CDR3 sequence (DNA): TGTGCCAGCAGCTTAGGCCCGGGAGGGGGCAATCATTCACCCCTCCACTTT. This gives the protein CASSLGPGGGNHSPLHF. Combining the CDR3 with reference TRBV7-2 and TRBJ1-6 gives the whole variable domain GAGVSQSPSNKVTEKGKDVELRCDPISGHTALYWYRQSLGQGLEFLIYFQGNSAPDKSGLPSDRFSAERTGGSVSTLTIQRTQQEDSAVYLCASSLGPGGGNHSPLHFGNGTRLTVT.

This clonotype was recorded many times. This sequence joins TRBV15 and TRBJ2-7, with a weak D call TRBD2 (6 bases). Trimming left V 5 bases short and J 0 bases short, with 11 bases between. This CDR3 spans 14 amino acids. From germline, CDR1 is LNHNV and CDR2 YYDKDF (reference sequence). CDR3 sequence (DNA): TGTGCCACCAGCGGCGGGGAGCTCTCCTACGAGCAGTACTTC. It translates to CATSGGELSYEQYF.

As DNA, the CDR3 is TGTGCCAGCAGTTACGGGGGGACTAGCGGGAGCTACGAGCAGTACTTC. Its protein product is CASSYGGTSGSYEQYF. The V gene is TRBV6-5, the J gene TRBJ2-7; TRBD2 agrees at 14 bases. V trimming: 2 bases; J trimming: 3 bases; junction bases outside the gene matches: 3. The CDR3 length is 16 residues. Germline V gene sequence: CDR1 MNHEY, CDR2 SVGAGI.

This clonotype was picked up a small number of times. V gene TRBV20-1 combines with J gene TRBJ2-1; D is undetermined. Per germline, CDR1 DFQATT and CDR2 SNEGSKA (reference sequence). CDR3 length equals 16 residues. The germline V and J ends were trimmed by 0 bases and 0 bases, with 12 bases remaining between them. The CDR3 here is CSARDWAGGSYNEQFF. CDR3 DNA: TGCAGTGCTAGAGATTGGGCAGGCGGCTCCTACAATGAGCAGTTCTTC.

DNA of the CDR3: TGTGCCAGCAGCAAAAAAGGACTAGCGGGAGTTGGCCAGCTCACAGATACGCAGTATTTT. As protein: CASSKKGLAGVGQLTDTQYF. The rearrangement uses TRBV21-1 and TRBJ2-3; the table's D call, TRBD2, has no DNA check behind it. TRBV21-1 is annotated as a pseudogene. The CDR3 contains 20 residues.

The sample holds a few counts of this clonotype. The CDR3 here is CASSLGGSTYEQYF. CDR3 nucleotides: TGTGCCAGCAGCTTGGGGGGGTCCACCTACGAGCAGTACTTC. The V and J genes are TRBV7-2 and TRBJ2-7; 7 bases are shared with TRBD2. CDR1 and CDR2 (germline): SGHTA, FQGNSA. The CDR3 loop spans 14 amino acids. The V and J ends lost 3 bases and 2 bases, in that order; junction bases with no gene match: 4.